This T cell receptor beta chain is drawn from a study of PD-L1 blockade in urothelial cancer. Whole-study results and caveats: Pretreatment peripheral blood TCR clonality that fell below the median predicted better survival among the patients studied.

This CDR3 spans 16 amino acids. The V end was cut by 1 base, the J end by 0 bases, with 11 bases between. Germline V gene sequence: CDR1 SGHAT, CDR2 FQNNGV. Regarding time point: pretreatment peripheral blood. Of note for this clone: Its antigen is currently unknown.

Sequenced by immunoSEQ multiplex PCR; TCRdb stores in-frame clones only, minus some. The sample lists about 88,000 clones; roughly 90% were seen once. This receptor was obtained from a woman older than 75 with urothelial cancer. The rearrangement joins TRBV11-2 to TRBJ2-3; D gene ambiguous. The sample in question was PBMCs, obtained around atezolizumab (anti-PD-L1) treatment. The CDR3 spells CASSLGHQISTDTQYF. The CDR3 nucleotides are TGTGCCAGCAGCTTAGGACACCAGATTAGCACAGATACGCAGTATTTT.